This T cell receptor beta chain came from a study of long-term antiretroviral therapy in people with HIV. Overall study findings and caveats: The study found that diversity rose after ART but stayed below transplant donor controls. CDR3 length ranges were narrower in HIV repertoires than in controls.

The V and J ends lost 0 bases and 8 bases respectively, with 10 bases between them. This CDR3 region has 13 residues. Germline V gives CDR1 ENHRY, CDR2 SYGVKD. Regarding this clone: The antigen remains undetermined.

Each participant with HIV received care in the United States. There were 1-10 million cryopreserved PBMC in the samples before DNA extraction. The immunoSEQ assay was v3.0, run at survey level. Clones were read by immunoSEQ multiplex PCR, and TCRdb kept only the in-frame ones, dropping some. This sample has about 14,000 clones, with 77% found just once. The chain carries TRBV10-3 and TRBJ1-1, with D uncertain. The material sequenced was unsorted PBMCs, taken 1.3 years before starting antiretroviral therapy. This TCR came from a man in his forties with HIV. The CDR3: CAISESREGEAFF. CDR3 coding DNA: TGTGCCATCAGTGAGTCAAGGGAAGGGGAAGCTTTCTTT.